The clone carrying this T cell receptor beta chain was detected only once. What it binds is unknown. The data derive from a study of cytomegalovirus exposure and HLA in healthy donors. Study findings and constraints: In the approximately 120 validation repertoires, a later analysis found that first-cohort TCR clusters tended to co-occur.

V was cut by 0 bases and J by 4 bases, with 7 bases left in between. The CDR3 totals 15 residues. The germline V gene has CDR1 LGHNA and CDR2 YNFKEQ. Generated by immunoSEQ multiplex PCR, the TCRdb table keeps only in-frame clones and is missing some. The sample has a few hundred thousand clones; around 80% are singletons. This TCR derives from a woman younger than 45 in good health and CMV-seropositive. V gene TRBV4-2 combines with J gene TRBJ2-6; D gene uncertain. Material for sequencing was PBMCs. CDR3 amino acids: CASSQDSSGANVLTF. CDR3 coding DNA: TGTGCCAGCAGCCAAGACAGCTCCGGGGCCAACGTCCTGACTTTC.